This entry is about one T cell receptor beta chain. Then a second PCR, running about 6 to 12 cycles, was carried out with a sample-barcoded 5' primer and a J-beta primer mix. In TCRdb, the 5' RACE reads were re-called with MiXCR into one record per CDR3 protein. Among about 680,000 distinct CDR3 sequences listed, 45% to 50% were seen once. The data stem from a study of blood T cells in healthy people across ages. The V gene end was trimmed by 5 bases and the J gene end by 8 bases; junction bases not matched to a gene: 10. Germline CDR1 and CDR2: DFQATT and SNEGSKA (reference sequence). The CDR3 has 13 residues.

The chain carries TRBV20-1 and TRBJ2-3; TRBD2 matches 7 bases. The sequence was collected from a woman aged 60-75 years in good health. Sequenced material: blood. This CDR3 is CSASLSGGSTQYF. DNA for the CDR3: TGCAGTGCTTCTCTTTCGGGAGGAAGTACGCAGTATTTT.